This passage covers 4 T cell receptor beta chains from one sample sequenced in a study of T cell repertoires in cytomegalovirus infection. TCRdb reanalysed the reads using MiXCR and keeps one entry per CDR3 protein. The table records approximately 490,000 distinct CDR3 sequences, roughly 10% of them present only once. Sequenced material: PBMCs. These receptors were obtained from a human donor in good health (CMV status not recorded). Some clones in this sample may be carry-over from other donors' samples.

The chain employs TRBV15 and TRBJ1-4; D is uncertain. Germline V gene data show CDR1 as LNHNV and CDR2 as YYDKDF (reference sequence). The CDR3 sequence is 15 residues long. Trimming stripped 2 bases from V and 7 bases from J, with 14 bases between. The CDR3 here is CATSRNKGGGEKLFF. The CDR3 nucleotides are TGTGCCACCAGCAGAAACAAGGGCGGTGGTGAAAAACTGTTTTTT.

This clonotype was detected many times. The CDR3 region is CSARDYGGEEKLFF. For the CDR3, the DNA is TGCAGTGCTAGAGATTATGGGGGGGAAGAAAAACTGTTTTTT. This chain joins TRBV20-1 and TRBJ1-4, with D possibly being TRBD1 (5 bases). V dropped 0 bases and J dropped 8 bases, with 13 bases sitting between them. Germline CDR1 reads DFQATT; CDR2 reads SNEGSKA (reference sequence). The length of the CDR3 is 14 residues.

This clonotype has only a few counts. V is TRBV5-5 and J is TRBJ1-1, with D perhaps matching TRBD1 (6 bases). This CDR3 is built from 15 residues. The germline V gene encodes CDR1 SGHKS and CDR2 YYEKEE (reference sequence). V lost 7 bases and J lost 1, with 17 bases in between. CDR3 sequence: CASSLVGGRNTEAFF. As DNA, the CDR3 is TGTGCCAGCTCCCTTGTGGGGGGGCGGAACACTGAAGCTTTCTTT.

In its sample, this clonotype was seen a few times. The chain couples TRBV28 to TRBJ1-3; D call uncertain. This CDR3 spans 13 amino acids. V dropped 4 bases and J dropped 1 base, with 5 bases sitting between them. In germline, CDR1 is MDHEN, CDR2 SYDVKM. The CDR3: CASSSGSGNTIYF. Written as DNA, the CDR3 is TGTGCCAGCAGTTCGGGATCTGGAAACACCATATATTTT.